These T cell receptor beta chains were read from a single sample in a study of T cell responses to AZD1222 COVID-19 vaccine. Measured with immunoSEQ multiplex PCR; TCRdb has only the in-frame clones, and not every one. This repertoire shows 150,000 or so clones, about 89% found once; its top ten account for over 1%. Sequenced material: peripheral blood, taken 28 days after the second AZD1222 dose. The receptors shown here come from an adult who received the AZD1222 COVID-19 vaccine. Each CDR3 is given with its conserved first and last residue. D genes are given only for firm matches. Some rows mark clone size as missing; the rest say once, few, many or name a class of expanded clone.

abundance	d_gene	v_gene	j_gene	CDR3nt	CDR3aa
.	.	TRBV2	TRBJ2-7	TGTGCCAGCAGTGAGGTGGGCCCGACAGGGGACTATTCCTACGAGCAGTACTTC	CASSEVGPTGDYSYEQYF
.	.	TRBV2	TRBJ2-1	TGTGCCACCACCCCCTACAATGAGCAGTTCTTC	CATTPYNEQFF
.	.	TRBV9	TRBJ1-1	TGTGCCAGCAGCGTACTAAATACCCCGGACACTGAAGCTTTCTTT	CASSVLNTPDTEAFF
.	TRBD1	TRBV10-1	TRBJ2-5	TGCGCCAGCAGTGAGCGACTTTTAGGGGGCACCTTCGAGACCCAGTACTTC	CASSERLLGGTFETQYF
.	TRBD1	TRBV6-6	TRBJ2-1	TGTGCCAGCAGCGGACAGGCTTACAATGAGCAGTTCTTC	CASSGQAYNEQFF
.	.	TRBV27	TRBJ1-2	TGTGCCAGCAGTTTATGGGGGGGCTATGGCTACACCTTC	CASSLWGGYGYTF
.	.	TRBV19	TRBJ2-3	TGTGCCAGTAGTATAGGGGCGGACTATGCTAGCACAGATACGCAGTATTTT	CASSIGADYASTDTQYF
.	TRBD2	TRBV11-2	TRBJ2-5	TGTGCCAGCAGCTTTGGTCTTAGCGGGAGTTCCCTTAAGTGGGAGACCCAGTACTTC	CASSFGLSGSSLKWETQYF
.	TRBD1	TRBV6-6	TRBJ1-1	TGTGCCAGCAGCCGAACACTACAGGGGATCACTGAAGCTTTCTTT	CASSRTLQGITEAFF
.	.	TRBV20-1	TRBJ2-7	TGCAGTGCTACCACTAGTAACAAGCAGTACTTC	CSATTSNKQYF
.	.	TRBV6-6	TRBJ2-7	TGTGCCAGCAGTTACTCACCGGACACCTACGAGCAGTACTTC	CASSYSPDTYEQYF
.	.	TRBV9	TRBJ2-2	TGTGCCAGCAGCGTAGGACAGAACACCGGGGAGCTGTTTTTT	CASSVGQNTGELFF
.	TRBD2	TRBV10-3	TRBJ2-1	TGTGCCATCAGTGGTTTTAGCGGGAGGGCAATTGAGCAGTTCTTC	CAISGFSGRAIEQFF
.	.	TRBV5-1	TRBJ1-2	TGCGCCAGCAGCTTCCAGACTAACTATGGCTACACCTTC	CASSFQTNYGYTF
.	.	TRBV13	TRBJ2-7	TGTGCCAGCAGCCCCTCGCGGGACAACAATGATTACGAGCAGTACTTC	CASSPSRDNNDYEQYF
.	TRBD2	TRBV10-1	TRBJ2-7	TGCGCCAGCAGTGGAGGCCTAGCGGAAAGTACCTACGAGCAGTACTTC	CASSGGLAESTYEQYF
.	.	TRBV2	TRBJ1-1	TGTGCCACCCCGGCGGGTCTGGGCACTGAAGCTTTCTTT	CATPAGLGTEAFF
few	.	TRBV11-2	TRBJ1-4	TGTGCCAGCAGCCCACCGCAGTCAACTAATGAAAAACTGTTTTTT	CASSPPQSTNEKLFF
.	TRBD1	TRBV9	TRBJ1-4	TGTGCCAGCAGCATGAGACAGGGTACTACTGAAAAACTGTTTTTT	CASSMRQGTTEKLFF
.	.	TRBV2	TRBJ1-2	TGTGCCAGCAGTGAATCCCGCGGACAATATGGCTACACCTTC	CASSESRGQYGYTF
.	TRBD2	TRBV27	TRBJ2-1	TGTGCCAGCAGTGGTTTGGGGGGCGGGAGGTCCAATGAGCAGTTCTTC	CASSGLGGGRSNEQFF
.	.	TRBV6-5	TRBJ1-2	TGTGCCAGCAGCCGTGGGGGGTTGGGCTACACCTTC	CASSRGGLGYTF
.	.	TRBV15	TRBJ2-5	TGTGCCACCAGCAGAGTGGGCGGGGAGGGACAGACAGAGCAAGAGACCCAGTACTTC	CATSRVGGEGQTEQETQYF
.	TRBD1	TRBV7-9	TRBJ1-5	TGTGCCAGCAGCTTAGCGGGGACAGAAGGTCAGCCCCAGCATTTT	CASSLAGTEGQPQHF
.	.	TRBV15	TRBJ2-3	TGTGCCACCAGCAGAGGGGAGGCGGCCCACACAGATACGCAGTATTTT	CATSRGEAAHTDTQYF
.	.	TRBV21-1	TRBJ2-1	TGTGCCAGCAGCCCAAGAAGGTCCAGCGGGACCTACAATGAGCAGTTCTTC	CASSPRRSSGTYNEQFF
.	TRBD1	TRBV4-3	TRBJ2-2	TGCGCCAGCAGCCACCACGGACAGGGATTCACCGGGGAGCTGTTTTTT	CASSHHGQGFTGELFF
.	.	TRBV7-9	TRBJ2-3	TGTGCCAGCAGCCCTCCCGGGGAGTTGATCACAGATACGCAGTATTTT	CASSPPGELITDTQYF
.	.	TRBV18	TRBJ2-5	TGTGCCAGCTCACCACAGGCAGGGGTTCAAGAGACCCAGTACTTC	CASSPQAGVQETQYF
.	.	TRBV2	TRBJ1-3	TGTGCCAGCAGGCCGGGACTCTCTGGAAACACCATATATTTT	CASRPGLSGNTIYF